This T cell receptor (beta chain) appears in the sequencing data of a study of blood T cell repertoires in COVID-19. Study details: T cells, B-cell-depleted T cells, or PBMCs provided the cDNA or gDNA that served as material.

Germline V gene data show CDR1 as MDHEN and CDR2 as SYDVKM. V lost 3 bases to trimming and J lost 3 bases, with 9 bases between them. This CDR3 has 13 residues. The method was immunoSEQ multiplex PCR; TCRdb's version includes in-frame clones alone and lacks a portion of them. The repertoire holds 120,000 or so clones, 83% seen once, with approximately 6.3% in the top ten. What was sequenced was peripheral blood. This receptor was obtained from an older man with active or convalescent COVID-19. V gene TRBV28 combines with J gene TRBJ2-7, with a weak D call TRBD2 (5 bases). The DNA for the CDR3 is TGTGCCAGCAGTTTGAGGGAAAACTACGAGCAGTACTTC. Its translation: CASSLRENYEQYF.